This TCR beta chain appears in the sequencing data of a study of identical twins. General study points: Excess sharing between twins was weaker in beta out-of-frame sequences. High-abundance cord blood beta clonotypes had fewer insertions; memory repertoires showed none. Out-of-frame alpha sequences shared by twins were enriched for low generation probability.

The germline V gene encodes CDR1 MNHNS and CDR2 SASEGT. The ends were cut back, 2 bases at V and 1 base at J, with 5 bases in the middle. The CDR3 extends over 13 amino acids. TCRdb processed the 5' RACE reads anew with MiXCR; each CDR3 protein has one entry. Of approximately 240,000 distinct CDR3 sequences listed, around 15% are singletons. Every donor was a healthy Caucasian. A few counts support this clonotype. The antigen is not known. The sequence was obtained from a woman aged 18-29 years in good health. The chain is built from TRBV6-1 and TRBJ1-1; no reliable D call. Sequencing was done on a sample of memory (CD45RO+) T cells sorted from blood. The CDR3 sequence: CASSERGNTEAFF. The CDR3 coding sequence is TGTGCCAGCAGTGAACGGGGGAACACTGAAGCTTTCTTT.